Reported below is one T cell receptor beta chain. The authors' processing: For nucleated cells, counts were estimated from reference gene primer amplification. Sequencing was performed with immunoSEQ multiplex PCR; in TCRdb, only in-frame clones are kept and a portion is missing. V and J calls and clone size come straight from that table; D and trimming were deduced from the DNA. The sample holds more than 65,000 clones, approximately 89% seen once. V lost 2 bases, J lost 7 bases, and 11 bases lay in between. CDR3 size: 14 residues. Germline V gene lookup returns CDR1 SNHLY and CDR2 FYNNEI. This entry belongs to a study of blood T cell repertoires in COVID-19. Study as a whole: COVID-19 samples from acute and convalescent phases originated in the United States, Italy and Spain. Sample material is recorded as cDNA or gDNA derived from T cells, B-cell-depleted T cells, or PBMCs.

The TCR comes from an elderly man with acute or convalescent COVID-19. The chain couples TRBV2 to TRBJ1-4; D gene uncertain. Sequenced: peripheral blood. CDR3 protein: CASSESGTGEKLFF. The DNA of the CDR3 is TGTGCCAGCAGTGAATCGGGAACCGGTGAAAAACTGTTTTTT. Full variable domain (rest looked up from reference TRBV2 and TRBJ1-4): EPEVTQTPSHQVTQMGQEVILRCVPISNHLYFYWYRQILGQKVEFLVSFYNNEISEKSEIFDDQFSVERPDGSNFTLKIRSTKLEDSAMYFCASSESGTGEKLFFGSGTQLSVL.